The 28 T cell receptor beta chains below all came from one sample that was sequenced in a study of cytomegalovirus exposure and HLA in healthy donors. Primers included in the PCR were 60 Vbeta and 13 Jbeta primers. Only in-frame clones appear in the TCRdb table, and some are missing; sequencing was by immunoSEQ multiplex PCR. The data hold a few hundred thousand clones, with approximately 81% observed a single time. What was sequenced was PBMCs. Receptor source: a woman aged 55-75 years in good health and CMV-seropositive.

The rearrangement uses TRBV6-5 and TRBJ1-5; D possibly corresponds to TRBD1 (5 bases). The CDR3 runs to 15 residues. Trimming took off 2 bases at V and 1 base at J, with 9 bases between the two ends. Germline CDR1 reads MNHEY; CDR2 reads SVGAGI. CDR3 amino acids: CASSYTRASNQPQHF. CDR3 sequence (DNA): TGTGCCAGCAGTTACACCAGGGCCAGCAATCAGCCCCAGCATTTT.

This chain uses TRBV27 with TRBJ2-7, with 9 bases identical to TRBD2. This CDR3 region has 14 residues. Looked up from germline, CDR1 is MNHEY and CDR2 is SMNVEV (reference sequence). V gave up 5 bases and J gave up 0 bases; unmatched junction bases: 2. CDR3: CASSPAGGSYEQYF. For the CDR3, the DNA is TGTGCCAGCAGTCCAGCGGGAGGCTCCTACGAGCAGTACTTC.

This chain connects TRBV27 to TRBJ2-7; 8 bases map to TRBD2. Germline trimming cut 0 bases from V and 3 bases from J; bases unmatched to any gene: 4. CDR3 length: 15 amino acids. Germline V lookup: CDR1 MNHEY, CDR2 SMNVEV (reference sequence). The CDR3 loop is CASSLSSGSYYEQYF. The CDR3 DNA is TGTGCCAGCAGTTTATCCAGCGGGAGTTACTACGAGCAGTACTTC.

This clone turned up a few times. The J gene is TRBJ1-1, the V gene TRBV28, with D perhaps TRBD1 (6 bases). There are 11 residues in the CDR3. V was trimmed by 3 bases and J by 11 bases, leaving 10 bases between them. Germline assignment: CDR1 MDHEN and CDR2 SYDVKM. For the CDR3, the DNA is TGTGCCAGCAGTTTTAGGGGGGGCGCTTTCTTT. Amino acid sequence: CASSFRGGAFF.

This sequence joins TRBV5-1 and TRBJ2-7, with 10 bases fitting TRBD2. The germline gives CDR1 SGHRS, CDR2 YFSETQ. There are 15 residues in the CDR3. After removal of 4 bases from V and 2 bases from J, the junction contained 6 bases not matched to a gene. CDR3 region: CASSVTSGKPYEQYF. The CDR3 DNA sequence: TGCGCCAGCAGCGTTACTAGCGGGAAACCCTACGAGCAGTACTTC.

The chain employs TRBV5-6 and TRBJ2-3; TRBD2 matches at 7 bases. CDR1 is SGHDT and CDR2 is YYEEEE in the germline V gene. The length of the CDR3 is 15 residues. V shed 4 bases and J 6 bases; nucleotides not matched to a gene: 11. Here the CDR3 reads CASSPIAGVVDTQYF. CDR3 in DNA: TGTGCCAGCAGCCCTATCGCGGGAGTGGTGGATACGCAGTATTTT.

The chain uses TRBV12-5 and TRBJ1-4; 7 nucleotides match TRBD1. CDR3 size: 18 residues. V lost 3 bases to trimming and J lost 4 bases; unmatched junction nucleotides: 14. The germline V gene encodes CDR1 LGHNT and CDR2 FRNRAP. The CDR3 region is CASGFTGVREAGNEKLFF. In nucleotides, the CDR3 is TGTGCTAGTGGTTTTACAGGGGTAAGGGAAGCGGGTAATGAAAAACTGTTTTTT.

The chain employs TRBV29-1 and TRBJ1-3; no reliable D call. Germline loops: CDR1 SQVTM, CDR2 ANQGSEA. CDR3 length: 14 amino acids. Trimming cost V 4 bases and J 0 bases, with 10 bases left between them. In DNA form, the CDR3 reads TGCAGCGTTGCCTCCAGGCTCTCTGGAAACACCATATATTTT. Translated, it gives CSVASRLSGNTIYF.

The rearrangement links TRBV5-4 to TRBJ2-5; 11 nucleotides agree with TRBD1. The junction had 16 bases not matched to a gene; V was cut back by 4 bases and J by 5 bases. CDR3 length: 18 amino acids. Germline lookup yields CDR1 SGHNT and CDR2 YYREEE (reference sequence). CDR3 sequence: CASSAKTGQGGLGETQYF. DNA for the CDR3: TGTGCCAGCAGCGCCAAGACGGGACAGGGGGGCCTTGGGGAGACCCAGTACTTC.

The CDR3 DNA follows: TGTGCCAGCAGCGAGACAGGGTCTGGAAACACCATATATTTT. Its protein is CASSETGSGNTIYF. The chain couples TRBV7-8 to TRBJ1-3, with 7 bases fitting TRBD1. CDR1 and CDR2 (germline): SGHVS, FQNEAQ. This CDR3 contains 14 residues. The J segment lost 1 base and the V segment lost 5 bases, leaving 2 bases of the junction unmatched.

CDR3 residues: CASSFSLSSGSSDTQYF. The DNA of the CDR3 is TGTGCCAGCAGCTTTTCGCTGAGTAGCGGGAGTTCAGATACGCAGTATTTT. The rearrangement joins TRBV7-3 to TRBJ2-3; 9 bases are a match to TRBD2. The CDR3 sequence is 17 residues long. Per the germline V gene, CDR1 is SGHTA and CDR2 is FQGTGA. The V and J ends lost 3 bases and 4 bases, in that order; junction bases with no gene match: 11.

V is TRBV2 and J is TRBJ2-3; 8 bases match TRBD2. The germline V gene has CDR1 SNHLY and CDR2 FYNNEI. V lost 0 bases, J lost 2 bases, and 4 bases stayed unmatched. The CDR3 runs 16 residues. The CDR3 DNA follows: TGTGCCAGCAGTGAAGCGAAAGCGGGAGTCACAGATACGCAGTATTTT. It codes for CASSEAKAGVTDTQYF.

The chain is built from TRBV19 and TRBJ2-7; 9 positions agree with TRBD1. With 10 bases clipped from V and 1 base from J, the junction kept 8 bases outside the gene matches. The CDR3 spans 14 residues. CDR1 is LNHDA and CDR2 is SQIVND in the germline V gene (reference sequence). The CDR3 spells CATKGTGTSYEQYF. CDR3 DNA: TGTGCCACCAAAGGGACAGGGACGTCCTACGAGCAGTACTTC.

The V gene is TRBV5-1, the J gene TRBJ2-2, with 7 bases lining up with TRBD2. The CDR3 has 14 amino acids. CDR1 SGHRS and CDR2 YFSETQ come from the germline V gene. V lost 7 bases and J lost 4; bases outside the gene matches: 7. The CDR3, as DNA: TGCGCCAGCGCGGGGGAGGGGATCACCGGGGAGCTGTTTTTT. It yields the protein CASAGEGITGELFF.

The genes are TRBV7-9 and TRBJ2-7; 9 nucleotides agree with TRBD2. The CDR3 is 15 amino acids. V was clipped by 3 bases and J by 5 bases; unmatched bases: 8. Looked up from germline, CDR1 is SEHNR and CDR2 is FQNEAQ (reference sequence). CDR3 region: CASSFVLAGPHEQYF. The DNA of the CDR3 is TGTGCCAGCAGCTTCGTTCTAGCGGGACCCCACGAGCAGTACTTC.

The chain combines TRBV4-1 with TRBJ2-1; D might be TRBD1 (6 bases). V was clipped by 1 base and J by 1 base, with 11 bases between them. From germline, CDR1 is MGHRA and CDR2 YSYEKL. There are 16 residues in the CDR3. CDR3: CASSQAGHDSYNEQFF. The CDR3 nucleotides read TGCGCCAGCAGCCAAGCGGGACACGATTCCTACAATGAGCAGTTCTTC.

This sequence joins TRBV2 and TRBJ2-1; D is perhaps TRBD2 (6 bases). The CDR3 extends over 14 amino acids. The ends were cut back, 8 bases at V and 4 bases at J, with 15 bases in the middle. Germline CDR1 SNHLY, CDR2 FYNNEI. In DNA, the CDR3 is TGTGCCAGCGGAGGGGACGGAGATTACAATGAGCAGTTCTTC. It specifies CASGGDGDYNEQFF.

The chain combines TRBV5-1 with TRBJ1-1; D gene uncertain. The CDR3 contains 12 residues. The germline V gene has CDR1 SGHRS and CDR2 YFSETQ. V lost 1 base and J lost 7, with 8 bases in between. CDR3 nucleotide sequence: TGCGCCAGCAGCTTGAATCGGGATGAAGCTTTCTTT. This sequence encodes CASSLNRDEAFF.

The chain is built from TRBV11-2 and TRBJ2-5; 8 bases line up with TRBD2. Per the germline V gene, CDR1 is SGHAT and CDR2 is FQNNGV. The length of the CDR3 is 16 residues. Trimming at V came to 5 bases and at J to 5 bases, leaving 13 bases not matched to a gene. CDR3 in amino acids: CASSGRVAGFGETQYF. CDR3 DNA: TGTGCCAGCAGCGGGAGAGTAGCGGGGTTTGGGGAGACCCAGTACTTC.

The chain carries TRBV28 and TRBJ1-5; a possible D gene is TRBD1 (6 bases). This CDR3 region has 14 residues. Trimming removed 3 bases from V and 7 bases from J, with 13 bases in between. Germline-derived CDR1 and CDR2 are MDHEN and SYDVKM. DNA for the CDR3: TGTGCCAGCAGTTTTGGGGGGGCTGGGCAGCCCCAGCATTTT. This gives the protein CASSFGGAGQPQHF.

The J gene is TRBJ2-5, the V gene TRBV7-2; perhaps TRBD1 as D (5 bases). This CDR3 region has 16 residues. The germline V gene encodes CDR1 SGHTA and CDR2 FQGNSA. Trimming removed 3 bases from V and 1 base from J, with 15 bases in between. CDR3 sequence reads: CASSFSQWGSQETQYF. DNA of the CDR3: TGTGCCAGCAGCTTCTCCCAATGGGGCTCCCAAGAGACCCAGTACTTC.

This clone appeared a few times. The chain joins TRBV7-9 to TRBJ1-5, with D possibly TRBD1 on 6 matching bases. The V gene's germline CDR1 is SEHNR and CDR2 FQNEAQ (reference sequence). The CDR3 totals 14 residues. V was pared by 5 bases and J by 0 bases, with 8 bases between. CDR3 amino acids: CASSRDNSNQPQHF. CDR3 coding DNA: TGTGCCAGCAGCCGGGACAATAGCAATCAGCCCCAGCATTTT.

This rearrangement joins TRBV18 to TRBJ2-7; TRBD1 matches at 10 bases. CDR1 and CDR2 from the germline V gene are KGHSH and LQKENI. V lost 4 bases and J lost 4; bases outside the gene matches: 1. The CDR3 runs to 13 residues. This CDR3 is CASSLDRGYEQYF. The CDR3 DNA follows: TGTGCCAGCTCACTGGACAGGGGGTACGAGCAGTACTTC.

This chain joins TRBV2 and TRBJ1-5, with TRBD1 as a possible D gene (6 bases). Germline V gene sequence: CDR1 SNHLY, CDR2 FYNNEI. V lost 6 bases to trimming and J lost 9 bases, with 12 bases between them. CDR3 size: 12 residues. Here the CDR3 reads CASSRGGGPQHF. CDR3 sequence (DNA): TGTGCCAGCAGCAGAGGGGGGGGGCCCCAGCATTTT. Combining the CDR3 with reference TRBV2 and TRBJ1-5 gives the whole variable domain EPEVTQTPSHQVTQMGQEVILRCVPISNHLYFYWYRQILGQKVEFLVSFYNNEISEKSEIFDDQFSVERPDGSNFTLKIRSTKLEDSAMYFCASSRGGGPQHFGDGTRLSIL.

This chain uses TRBV5-4 with TRBJ1-2; 7 bases are a match to TRBD1. The V and J ends lost 7 bases and 4 bases, in that order; junction bases with no gene match: 10. This CDR3 contains 14 residues. The germline V gene has CDR1 SGHNT and CDR2 YYREEE (reference sequence). CDR3 amino acids: CASGDRDSAYGYTF. For the CDR3, the DNA is TGTGCCAGCGGAGACAGGGACAGTGCCTATGGCTACACCTTC.

The rearrangement links TRBV5-4 to TRBJ2-1; 11 nucleotides line up with TRBD2. Trimming cost V 1 base and J 5 bases; bases outside gene matches: 8. There are 17 residues in the CDR3. CDR1 is SGHNT and CDR2 is YYREEE in the germline V gene (reference sequence). The CDR3: CASSLTPTSGSNNEQFF. CDR3 nucleotide sequence: TGTGCCAGCAGCTTGACTCCAACTAGCGGGAGCAACAATGAGCAGTTCTTC.

This clone was seen a few times. This chain connects TRBV5-1 to TRBJ2-5, with a weak D call TRBD1 (6 bases). V was cut by 4 bases and J by 2 bases, with 15 bases left in between. CDR1 is SGHRS, CDR2 YFSETQ, per germline. CDR3 length equals 15 residues. CDR3 loop: CASSTGTSLQETQYF. In DNA, the CDR3 is TGCGCCAGCAGCACCGGGACATCACTACAAGAGACCCAGTACTTC.

Notes on this clone: This is likely an artifact of a read error, given a far larger clone one base away. Other DNA sequences within the sample encode an identical CDR3. The gene calls are TRBV7-7 and TRBJ2-5, with 11 positions matching TRBD2. The CDR3 contains 16 residues. Per the germline V gene, CDR1 is SSHAT and CDR2 is FNYEAQ (reference sequence). DNA of the CDR3: TGTGCTAGCAGCCCCCGGACTAGCGGGTTCCAAGAGACCCAGTACTTC. This gives the protein CASSPRTSGFQETQYF.